This TCR beta chain was sequenced for a study of T cell responses to AZD1222 COVID-19 vaccine. CDR1 is SGHTA, CDR2 FQGNSA, per germline. CDR3 length equals 16 residues. V was trimmed by 1 base and J by 8 bases, leaving 20 bases between them. Profiling relied on immunoSEQ multiplex PCR, and the TCRdb table lists in-frame clones only, not all of them. In the table there are about 31,000 clones, 88% of which are singletons. This chain links TRBV7-2 with TRBJ1-2, with no clear D. The starting material was peripheral blood, obtained 28 days after the second AZD1222 dose. The receptor comes from an adult who received the AZD1222 COVID-19 vaccine. The CDR3 bases are TGTGCCAGCAGCTTAGTGGTTTCCGGGGTATACGAGGGCTACACCTTC. It specifies CASSLVVSGVYEGYTF.